This section outlines one TCR beta chain sequence together with its context. Its antigen is unknown. The sample originates from a study of T cell repertoires in cytomegalovirus infection. Study overall: HLA-B-restricted CMV epitopes that are well studied were used alongside recently identified HLA-C-restricted ones. Evidence of both CMV infection and a matching HLA type came from public TCR beta signatures.

Study-wide points: Of the TCR beta families, the public ones yielded a cumulative frequency that identified carriers of CMV plus the relevant HLA. Ex vivo, HLA-C-restricted CMV-specific TCR beta clonotypes prevailed over the rest of the response.

One entry per CDR3 protein results from TCRdb running MiXCR on the reads. The data contain under 200,000 distinct CDR3 sequences, about 20% of them singletons. The TCR sequence derives from a human donor in good health (CMV status not recorded). Some clones in this sample may be carry-over from other donors' samples. Sequencing used CD8+ T cells from cultured PBMCs, obtained from culture after CMV antigen stimulation.

The CDR3 sequence is CASSLAVGLLEQYF. The CDR3 DNA reads TGTGCCAGCAGCTTAGCAGTAGGGCTTCTCGAGCAGTACTTC. The chain carries TRBV7-8 and TRBJ2-7, with no clear D. V was clipped by 0 bases and J by 6 bases, with 12 bases between them. The CDR3 sequence is 14 residues long. Germline V gene data show CDR1 as SGHVS and CDR2 as FQNEAQ.